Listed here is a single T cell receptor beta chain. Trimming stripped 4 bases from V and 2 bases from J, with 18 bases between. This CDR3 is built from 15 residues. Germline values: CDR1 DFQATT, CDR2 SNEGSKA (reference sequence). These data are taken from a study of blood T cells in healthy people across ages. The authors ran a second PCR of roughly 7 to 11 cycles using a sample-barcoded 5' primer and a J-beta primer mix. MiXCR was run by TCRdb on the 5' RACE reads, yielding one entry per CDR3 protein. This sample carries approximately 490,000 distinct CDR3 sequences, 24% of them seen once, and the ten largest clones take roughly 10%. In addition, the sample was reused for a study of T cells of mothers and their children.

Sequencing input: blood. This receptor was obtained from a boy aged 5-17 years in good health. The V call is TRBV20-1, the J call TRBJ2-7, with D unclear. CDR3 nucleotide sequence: TGCAGTGCTACACCGTCTGACGGACGGGCCTACGAGCAGTACTTC. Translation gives CSATPSDGRAYEQYF.